One and the same sample provided the 24 T cell receptor beta chains below, sequenced in a study of blood T cell repertoires in COVID-19. Generated by immunoSEQ multiplex PCR, the TCRdb table keeps only in-frame clones and is missing some. This sample has 100,000 to 150,000 clones; roughly 74% occur once, and the top ten carry 6%. The sample consisted of peripheral blood. The receptors originated from an elderly man with COVID-19, enrolled during active disease.

The rearrangement links TRBV15 to TRBJ1-4; D is undetermined. Germline V gene sequence: CDR1 LNHNV, CDR2 YYDKDF (reference sequence). This CDR3 region has 14 residues. The V end lost 6 bases, the J end lost 5 bases, and 13 bases lay between the germline ends. CDR3 amino acids: CATSLSRGNEKLFF. In DNA form, the CDR3 reads TGTGCCACCAGTCTCTCACGGGGAAATGAAAAACTGTTTTTT.

V usage is TRBV6-5 and J usage is TRBJ2-7; the D gene is possibly TRBD2 (6 bases). The length of the CDR3 is 13 residues. The V gene lost 2 bases and the J gene lost 6 bases, with 11 bases spanning the gap. Germline V gives CDR1 MNHEY, CDR2 SVGAGI. The CDR3 is CASSYGEELEQYF. In nucleotides, the CDR3 is TGTGCCAGCAGTTACGGGGAGGAGCTCGAGCAGTACTTC.

The chain links TRBV5-6 to TRBJ2-3; D gene unclear. The CDR3 is 13 residues long. CDR1 and CDR2 from the germline V gene are SGHDT and YYEEEE. V was clipped by 4 bases and J by 7 bases, with 13 bases between them. CDR3 DNA: TGTGCCAGCAGCCGCAAGATTGGCCATACGCAGTATTTT. Translated: CASSRKIGHTQYF.

This chain uses TRBV27 with TRBJ2-1; 10 bases align to TRBD1. The CDR3 totals 15 residues. Germline CDR1 MNHEY, CDR2 SMNVEV (reference sequence). V was pared by 6 bases and J by 6 bases, with 8 bases of the junction left unmatched. The CDR3 nucleotides read TGTGCCAGCAGGGCCCCGGGACAGGGGATCAATGAGCAGTTCTTC. Protein product: CASRAPGQGINEQFF.

This chain links TRBV6-6 with TRBJ2-1, with TRBD2 as a possible D gene (6 bases). The V and J ends lost 2 bases and 5 bases respectively, with 10 bases between them. The CDR3 has 14 residues. In germline, CDR1 is MNHNY, CDR2 SVGAGI (reference sequence). CDR3 sequence reads: CASSYAGSHNEQFF. CDR3 nucleotides: TGTGCCAGCAGTTACGCGGGGAGTCACAATGAGCAGTTCTTC.

This rearrangement joins TRBV4-3 to TRBJ2-1; the D gene is possibly TRBD2 (6 bases). Germline V gene data show CDR1 as LGHNA and CDR2 as YSLEER. CDR3 length: 15 residues. The V end lost 4 bases, the J end lost 3 bases, and 13 bases lay between the germline ends. CDR3 sequence (DNA): TGCGCCAGCAGCCCCCACGGGAGTAACTACAATGAGCAGTTCTTC. Protein product: CASSPHGSNYNEQFF.

V is TRBV19 and J is TRBJ2-1; 13 bases are a match to TRBD2. CDR3 length: 15 amino acids. Germline V gene lookup returns CDR1 LNHDA and CDR2 SQIVND (reference sequence). The ends lost 7 bases at V and 5 bases at J; junction bases unmatched: 5. DNA of the CDR3: TGTGCCAGTACCCAGGGACTAGCGGGGCACAATGAGCAGTTCTTC. It codes for CASTQGLAGHNEQFF.

The chain couples TRBV5-1 to TRBJ2-5; the D gene is possibly TRBD1 (6 bases). Germline assignment: CDR1 SGHRS and CDR2 YFSETQ. The CDR3 consists of 14 residues. V dropped 4 bases and J dropped 3 bases, with 13 bases sitting between them. This chain's CDR3 is CASSQDRVEETQYF. The DNA of the CDR3 is TGCGCCAGCAGCCAGGACAGAGTCGAAGAGACCCAGTACTTC.

The J gene is TRBJ1-5, the V gene TRBV28; D remains ambiguous. This CDR3 has 12 amino acids. Trimming shortened V by 5 bases and J by 7 bases, and 9 bases separated the two germline ends. Germline V gives CDR1 MDHEN, CDR2 SYDVKM. The CDR3 bases are TGTGCCAGCAGTCTGGGAGAGCAGCCCCAGCATTTT. Residues: CASSLGEQPQHF.

V is TRBV2 and J is TRBJ2-5, with 8 bases that match TRBD2. The ends lost 7 bases at V and 4 bases at J; junction bases unmatched: 5. Germline-derived CDR1 and CDR2 are SNHLY and FYNNEI. CDR3 length: 13 residues. The CDR3, as DNA: TGTGCCAGCACCGCGGGGGGAGGAGAGACCCAGTACTTC. Protein: CASTAGGGETQYF.

This chain connects TRBV6-5 to TRBJ2-7; 10 bases fit TRBD1. After removal of 8 bases from V and 2 bases from J, the junction contained 6 bases not matched to a gene. This CDR3 region has 14 residues. Germline lookup yields CDR1 MNHEY and CDR2 SVGAGI. CDR3 residues: CASARGTGAYEQYF. The DNA of the CDR3 is TGTGCCAGCGCCCGTGGGACAGGGGCCTACGAGCAGTACTTC.

The chain is built from TRBV5-4 and TRBJ2-7; TRBD1 might be the D (5 bases). V gave up 1 base and J gave up 7 bases, with 15 bases separating them. The CDR3 runs 14 residues. Germline assignment: CDR1 SGHNT and CDR2 YYREEE (reference sequence). CDR3: CASSLIGRAGEQYF. The CDR3 nucleotides are TGTGCCAGCAGCTTGATCGGCAGGGCTGGGGAGCAGTACTTC.

The chain combines TRBV6-5 with TRBJ1-6; unclear D gene. The CDR3 sequence is 13 residues long. The germline V gene encodes CDR1 MNHEY and CDR2 SVGAGI. The V and J ends lost 5 bases and 8 bases respectively, with 10 bases between them. The CDR3 DNA sequence: TGTGCCAGCAGTCCCCGGGAGGATTCACCCCTCCACTTT. It encodes CASSPREDSPLHF.

This chain links TRBV14 with TRBJ2-7; 10 bases are a match to TRBD1. J was trimmed by 2 bases and V by 4 bases; bases with no gene match: 2. The CDR3 is 14 amino acids. In germline, CDR1 is SGHDN, CDR2 FVKESK. The CDR3 region is CASSPDRGTYEQYF. DNA for the CDR3: TGTGCCAGCAGCCCGGACAGGGGGACCTACGAGCAGTACTTC.

This chain links TRBV7-9 with TRBJ1-2, with 7 bases identical to TRBD1. The CDR3 runs 15 residues. The junction had 13 bases not matched to a gene; V was cut back by 4 bases and J by 8 bases. The V gene's germline CDR1 is SEHNR and CDR2 FQNEAQ (reference sequence). The CDR3 here is CASSSMTPGTEGYTF. For the CDR3, the DNA is TGTGCCAGCAGCTCGATGACGCCAGGGACAGAAGGCTACACCTTC.

This clone was seen only once. The rearrangement joins TRBV5-4 to TRBJ2-5; possible D gene TRBD2, 6 bases. The CDR3 is 13 residues long. Trimming cost V 3 bases and J 6 bases, with 12 bases left between them. CDR1 SGHNT and CDR2 YYREEE come from the germline V gene (reference sequence). CDR3 residues: CASSSTRSKTQYF. CDR3 nucleotide sequence: TGTGCCAGCAGCTCGACTAGAAGCAAGACCCAGTACTTC.

The chain uses TRBV28 and TRBJ2-5, with 12 positions matching TRBD1. From germline, CDR1 is MDHEN and CDR2 SYDVKM. This CDR3 spans 16 amino acids. Losses at the gene ends were 3 bases for V and 4 bases for J; bases not matched to a gene: 6. CDR3 loop: CASSLGTGGFRETQYF. The CDR3 region has the DNA TGTGCCAGCAGTTTGGGGACAGGGGGCTTTAGAGAGACCCAGTACTTC.

The chain is built from TRBV11-2 and TRBJ2-1, with TRBD2 identical over 8 bases. From germline, CDR1 is SGHAT and CDR2 FQNNGV. Trimming cost V 5 bases and J 5 bases; bases outside gene matches: 8. CDR3 length equals 15 residues. The CDR3 here is CASSNRLAGNNEQFF. CDR3 nucleotides: TGTGCCAGCAGCAACCGGTTAGCGGGGAACAATGAGCAGTTCTTC.

The chain is built from TRBV28 and TRBJ2-7; 8 bases agree with TRBD1. CDR3 size: 13 residues. V shed 7 bases, J shed 3 bases, and the junction held 5 bases outside the gene matches. CDR1 MDHEN and CDR2 SYDVKM come from the germline V gene. CDR3 nucleotides: TGTGCCAGCAAAACAGGGGGTCTCTACGAGCAGTACTTC. It is translated as CASKTGGLYEQYF.

This clone was observed a handful of times. The rearrangement links TRBV7-2 to TRBJ2-7, with D tentatively TRBD1 (6 bases). CDR1 is SGHTA, CDR2 FQGNSA, per germline. The ends were cut back, 4 bases at V and 0 bases at J, with 22 bases in the middle. The CDR3 consists of 18 residues. CDR3 nucleotides: TGTGCCAGCAGCTCTCGACCAACTGACAGGTCCTACTCCTACGAGCAGTACTTC. It specifies CASSSRPTDRSYSYEQYF.

In its sample, this clone was seen a few times. The chain has TRBV24-1 and TRBJ1-2, with 11 nucleotides matching TRBD1. This CDR3 has 14 amino acids. The germline CDR1 and CDR2 sequences are KGHDR and SFDVKD. J was trimmed by 7 bases and V by 7 bases; bases with no gene match: 7. CDR3 DNA: TGTGCCACCAGCCCCCGGACAGGGGGCCTTGGCTACACCTTC. It is translated as CATSPRTGGLGYTF.

The gene calls are TRBV6-5 and TRBJ1-1, with D unclear. CDR1 MNHEY and CDR2 SVGAGI come from the germline V gene. Trimming took off 8 bases at V and 3 bases at J, with 7 bases between the two ends. This CDR3 is 11 amino acids long. The CDR3 DNA is TGTGCCAGCCCGCGGTACACTGAAGCTTTCTTT. Translated, it gives CASPRYTEAFF.

The chain has TRBV6-6 and TRBJ1-1, with 7 nucleotides matching TRBD1. Germline CDR1 and CDR2: MNHNY and SVGAGI (reference sequence). The CDR3 sequence is 14 residues long. Trimming cost V 4 bases and J 2 bases; bases outside gene matches: 4. The CDR3 reads CASSSQGRNTEAFF. CDR3 bases: TGTGCCAGCAGTTCACAGGGGCGAAACACTGAAGCTTTCTTT.

This clone was seen a handful of times. The J gene is TRBJ1-3, the V gene TRBV9; D uncertain. The germline gives CDR1 SGDLS, CDR2 YYNGEE. V dropped 4 bases and J dropped 0 bases, with 5 bases sitting between them. The CDR3 runs 13 residues. The CDR3 bases are TGTGCCAGCAGCCCCAGCTCTGGAAACACCATATATTTT. This translates into CASSPSSGNTIYF.